The entry below gives a single T cell receptor beta chain sequence along with its context. What it recognizes is unknown. Germline CDR1 reads SGHTA; CDR2 reads FQGNSA. The ends lost 5 bases at V and 3 bases at J; junction bases unmatched: 6. This CDR3 is 14 amino acids long. The sample belongs to a study of shared clonotypes between healthy human individuals. About the study: Researchers assigned three CD4 naive, three CD4 memory, two CD8 naive and one CD8 memory plate to each donor.

The study, taken as a whole, reports: Only a few donors were included, so the genetic and exposure-history diversity represented was limited. Depth was large, yet rarefaction showed that sorted-subset sequencing was incomplete.

Sorted-subset replicate PCR reactions contained 200 to 250 ng DNA, corresponding to some 29,000 T cell genomes. Libraries were prepared by immunoSEQ multiplex PCR; TCRdb keeps only in-frame clonotypes and omits some of them. This table has 650,000 to 750,000 clones, 60% to 80% appearing once. Source material: memory CD4+ T cells sorted from blood. The subset was: CD45RA-negative fraction. The receptor was derived from a woman aged 25 to 45 in good health. The rearrangement joins TRBV7-2 to TRBJ2-7; 8 bases line up with TRBD1. The CDR3 region is CASSHKGQGYEQYF. Here the CDR3 DNA reads TGTGCCAGCAGCCACAAAGGACAGGGCTACGAGCAGTACTTC.